Listed below are T cell receptor beta chains from one sample, sequenced in a study of blood T cell repertoires in COVID-19. The table came from immunoSEQ multiplex PCR; TCRdb's copy has only in-frame clones and leaves some out. Among 380,000 or so clones, 81% were seen once, and the ten largest hold over 0.95%. The sequencing input was peripheral blood. Every receptor here comes from a human donor with acute or convalescent COVID-19. The donor label of this sample is uncertain. Each CDR3 is given with its conserved first and last residue. The D gene is left open where the match is weak. The listing skips clone size in some rows; elsewhere it reads once, few, many or a size class.

NA NA TRBJ1-2 TRBV30 TGTGCCTGGACAGGTTTCTATGGCTACACCTTC CAWTGFYGYTF
NA once TRBJ1-2 TRBV28 TGTGCCAGCAGTTTCGCACAGACCCTCTATGGCTACACCTTC CASSFAQTLYGYTF
TRBD1 NA TRBJ2-4 TRBV19 TGTGCCAGTAGGAGACAGGGTAACTTAAACATTCAGTACTTC CASRRQGNLNIQYF
TRBD2 NA TRBJ2-7 TRBV2 TGTGCCAGCAGTGAACGACTAGCGGGACCCTACGAGCAGTACTTC CASSERLAGPYEQYF
NA few TRBJ1-1 TRBV6-5 TGTGCCAGCAGTTACTCCCCCGACACTGAAGCTTTCTTT CASSYSPDTEAFF
TRBD2 NA TRBJ2-1 TRBV28 TGTGCCAGCAGTACACCGGGGACTAGCGGGAGTAAGCAGTTCTTC CASSTPGTSGSKQFF
TRBD1 few TRBJ1-5 TRBV10-3 TGTGCCATCAGTGAGCGGGGACAGGGGGCGGGTCAGCCCCAGCATTTT CAISERGQGAGQPQHF
NA once TRBJ1-2 TRBV6-5 TGTGCCAGCAGTTACTCGATAGTCTTTTCCTATGGCTACACCTTC CASSYSIVFSYGYTF
NA NA TRBJ1-6 TRBV27 TGTGCCAGCAGTTCGCGTACGGAAGGAGGGAATTCACCCCTCCACTTT CASSSRTEGGNSPLHF
TRBD1 NA TRBJ1-6 TRBV6-2/TRBV6-3 TGTGCCAGCAGTTTAGGTACAGGGGGCGAGAATTCACCCCTCCACTTT CASSLGTGGENSPLHF
NA once TRBJ2-3 TRBV9 TGTGCCAGCGCCCCGCCGGGAGATACGCAGTATTTT CASAPPGDTQYF
NA few TRBJ1-6 TRBV7-9 TGTGCCACCGGTGGGGGGGCCGCCTTTAATTCACCCCTCCACTTT CATGGGAAFNSPLHF
NA NA TRBJ2-4 TRBV2 TGTGCCAGCAGTGGACCAGGGATCGCCAAAAACATTCAGTACTTC CASSGPGIAKNIQYF
NA NA TRBJ1-1 TRBV12-3/TRBV12-4 TGTGCCAGCAGTTTTTCCCTATACACTGAAGCTTTCTTT CASSFSLYTEAFF
TRBD2 few TRBJ2-3 TRBV18 TGTGCCAGCTCATCTAGCGGGGCGTACACAGATACGCAGTATTTT CASSSSGAYTDTQYF
NA NA TRBJ2-1 TRBV24-1 TGTGCCACCAGTGATAGACAGCTCAGTGAGCAGTTCTTC CATSDRQLSEQFF
TRBD2 NA TRBJ2-1 TRBV18 TGTGCCAGCTCAACTAGCGGGGGGGCAACTCCCGTTGAGCAGTTCTTC CASSTSGGATPVEQFF
NA NA TRBJ2-7 TRBV20-1 TGCAGTGCTAGAGGGGCCCACGAGCAGTACTTC CSARGAHEQYF
NA NA TRBJ1-2 TRBV5-1 TGCGCCAGCAGCCCTCGCGACGGCAGTTTAGAGGGCTATGGCTACACCTTC CASSPRDGSLEGYGYTF
TRBD2 few TRBJ2-3 TRBV7-6 TGTGCCAGCAGCCCCGACCTAGCGGGGGGGAGCTTCTCGGGAGATACGCAGTATTTT CASSPDLAGGSFSGDTQYF
NA NA TRBJ2-6 TRBV6-4 TGTGCCAGTGGGGGCGCTGGGGCCAACGTCCTGACTTTC CASGGAGANVLTF
TRBD1 NA TRBJ1-1 TRBV28 TGTGCCAGCACCCTGGGACAGGGGACACGCTCAGCTTTCTTT CASTLGQGTRSAFF
NA NA TRBJ1-2 TRBV7-8 TGTGCCAGCAGCTTAGTCGGGCAGGGCGACTATGGCTACACCTTC CASSLVGQGDYGYTF
NA NA TRBJ1-5 TRBV6-5 TGTGCCAGCAGTTACTCCGGGGTTCAGCCCCAGCATTTT CASSYSGVQPQHF
NA once TRBJ2-2 TRBV19 TGTGCCACGAACAGAGAAGTGGCCACCGGGGAGCTGTTTTTT CATNREVATGELFF
NA NA TRBJ2-5 TRBV24-1 TGTGCCACCAGTGAGACGGGGTCCGGGCATCAAGAGACCCAGTACTTC CATSETGSGHQETQYF
TRBD1 NA TRBJ2-5 TRBV5-1 TGCGCCAGCAGCGCCAGGACAGGGCTAGAGACCCAGTACTTC CASSARTGLETQYF
TRBD2 NA TRBJ2-1 TRBV7-9 TGTGCCAGCAGCTTAGGGCTAGCGGAGTACAATGAGCAGTTCTTC CASSLGLAEYNEQFF
NA NA TRBJ1-1 TRBV2 TGTGCCAGCACCCCCTTGTTGAGGAAGAACACTGAAGCTTTCTTT CASTPLLRKNTEAFF
NA few TRBJ2-1 TRBV30 TGTGCCTGGAGCAGACTCAGCTCCTACAATGAGCAGTTCTTC CAWSRLSSYNEQFF
TRBD1 NA TRBJ2-7 TRBV29-1 TGCAGCGTTCGGGGACAGGGTAGGCACGAGCAGTACTTC CSVRGQGRHEQYF
NA once TRBJ2-7 TRBV28 TGTGCCAGCAGTTCCACGACAGGAAAATTCTCCTACGAGCAGTACTTC CASSSTTGKFSYEQYF
NA few TRBJ2-1 TRBV7-9 TGTGCCAGCAGCCAGCCGCGGCAGGGAGGAGACAATGAGCAGTTCTTC CASSQPRQGGDNEQFF
TRBD1 NA TRBJ1-1 TRBV7-9 TGTGCCAGCAGCGTGGGACAGTGGGACACTGAAGCTTTCTTT CASSVGQWDTEAFF
TRBD1 NA TRBJ1-1 TRBV6-5 TGTGCCAGCCGAACGACAGGGGTTAACACTGAAGCTTTCTTT CASRTTGVNTEAFF
NA NA TRBJ1-6 TRBV19 TGTGCCACAAGAGGGTACTCCTATAATTCACCCCTCCACTTT CATRGYSYNSPLHF
NA NA TRBJ1-3 TRBV5-5 TGTGCCAGCAGTTCAACTGGAAACACCATATATTTT CASSSTGNTIYF
TRBD1 NA TRBJ2-3 TRBV4-2 TGTGCCAGCAGCCAAGGATCGGGACAGGGGGCGCAAGATACGCAGTATTTT CASSQGSGQGAQDTQYF
TRBD1 NA TRBJ2-7 TRBV2 TGTGCCAGCAGTGAGGGGACAGGGACCCTCTACGAGCAGTACTTC CASSEGTGTLYEQYF
NA NA TRBJ2-1 TRBV7-7 TGTGCCAGCAGCCGTATAAATAGCGACGGCAATGAGCAGTTCTTC CASSRINSDGNEQFF
NA NA TRBJ1-2 TRBV3-1/TRBV3-2 TGTGCCAGCAGCCAAGAGGGGCGGGGAAAATATGGCTACACCTTC CASSQEGRGKYGYTF
NA NA TRBJ1-1 TRBV5-8 TGTGCCAGCAGCTTGGCTCCACTAATGAACACTGAAGCTTTCTTT CASSLAPLMNTEAFF
TRBD1 few TRBJ1-1 TRBV15 TGTGCCACCAGCAGCGGGGACAGGGGAGCTGAAGCTTTCTTT CATSSGDRGAEAFF
TRBD2 once TRBJ2-3 TRBV3-1/TRBV3-2 TGTGCCAGCAGCCAAGTCTCCCGAGCGGGGGGCTTGCGCGATACGCAGTATTTT CASSQVSRAGGLRDTQYF
NA NA TRBJ1-2 TRBV5-1 TGCGCCAGCAGCTTGGGGGAACTAGGCTATGGCTACACCTTC CASSLGELGYGYTF
NA NA TRBJ2-1 TRBV7-2 TGTGCCAGCAGCTACGGGTCGCGGTACAATGAGCAGTTCTTC CASSYGSRYNEQFF
TRBD2 NA TRBJ2-1 TRBV30 TGTGCCTGGAGTCCCCGACCCGGGACTAGCGGGAACGCGCATGAGCAGTTCTTC CAWSPRPGTSGNAHEQFF
TRBD1 NA TRBJ1-1 TRBV3-1/TRBV3-2 TGTGCCAGCAGCCGGATTCAGGGGGGCACTGAAGCTTTCTTT CASSRIQGGTEAFF
NA NA TRBJ2-7 TRBV10-3 TGTGCCATCAGTGAGGGGGGCAGGACCTACGAGCAGTACTTC CAISEGGRTYEQYF
TRBD1 NA TRBJ1-2 TRBV3-1/TRBV3-2 TGTGCCAGCAGCCAGGGACAGGGGAGTAATGGCTACACCTTC CASSQGQGSNGYTF
NA NA TRBJ1-2 TRBV28 TGTGCCAGCAGCATTAGTGGGAGGACCTATGGCTACACCTTC CASSISGRTYGYTF
NA NA TRBJ2-1 TRBV11-2 TGTGCCAGCAGCAGGCGAGGACTTATCTACAATGAGCAGTTCTTC CASSRRGLIYNEQFF
NA NA TRBJ1-2 TRBV30 TGTGCCTGGAGACCGACAGGAGGCGGTGGCTACACCTTC CAWRPTGGGGYTF
NA once TRBJ2-3 TRBV3-1/TRBV3-2 TGTGCCAGCAGCCAAGACAGGGTGTCGACAGGCACAGATACGCAGTATTTT CASSQDRVSTGTDTQYF
TRBD2 once TRBJ2-2 TRBV5-6 TGTGCCAGCAGCTGGGGACTAGCGGGAGGTGGGGAGCTGTTTTTT CASSWGLAGGGELFF
NA NA TRBJ2-2 TRBV24-1 TGTGCCACCAGTGACCCCCTCAGGGCGGTCACCGGGGAGCTGTTTTTT CATSDPLRAVTGELFF
NA NA TRBJ1-6 TRBV6-5 TGTGCCAGCGGGGAACGACAGTATAATTCACCCCTCCACTTT CASGERQYNSPLHF
NA NA TRBJ2-5 TRBV6-1 TGTGCCAGCAGTGAAGCTGGGACACCCGGGGTGGAGACCCAGTACTTC CASSEAGTPGVETQYF
NA few TRBJ1-6 TRBV27 TGTGCCAGCAGAAGCAGGGTTCCCTATAATTCACCCCTCCACTTT CASRSRVPYNSPLHF